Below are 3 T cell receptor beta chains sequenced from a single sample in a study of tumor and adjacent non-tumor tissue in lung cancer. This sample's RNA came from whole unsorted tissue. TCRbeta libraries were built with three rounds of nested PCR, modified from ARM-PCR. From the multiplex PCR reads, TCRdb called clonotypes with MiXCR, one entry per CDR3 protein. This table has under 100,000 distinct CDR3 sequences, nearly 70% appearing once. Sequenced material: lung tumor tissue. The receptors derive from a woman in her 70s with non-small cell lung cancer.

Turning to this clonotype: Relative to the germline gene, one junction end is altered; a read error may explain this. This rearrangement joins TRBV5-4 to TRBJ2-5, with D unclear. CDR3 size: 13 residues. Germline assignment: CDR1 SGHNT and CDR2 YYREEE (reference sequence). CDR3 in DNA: TGTACCAGCCGATCGACATTCCAAGAGACCCAGTACTTC. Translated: CTSRSTFQETQYF.

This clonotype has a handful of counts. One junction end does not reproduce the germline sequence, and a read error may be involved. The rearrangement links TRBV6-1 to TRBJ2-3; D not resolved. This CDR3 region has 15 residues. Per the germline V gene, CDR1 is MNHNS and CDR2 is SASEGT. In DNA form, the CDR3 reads TGTGTCAGCAGTGAACCAGCAGGTTACACAGATACGCAGTATTTT. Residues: CVSSEPAGYTDTQYF.

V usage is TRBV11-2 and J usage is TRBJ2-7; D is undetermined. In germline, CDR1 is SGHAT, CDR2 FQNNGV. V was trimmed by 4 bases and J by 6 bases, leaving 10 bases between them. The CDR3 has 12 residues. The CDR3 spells CASSSTPGEQYF. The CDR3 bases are TGTGCCAGCAGCTCCACCCCTGGCGAGCAGTACTTC. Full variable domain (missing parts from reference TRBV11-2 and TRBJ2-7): EAGVAQSPRYKIIEKRQSVAFWCNPISGHATLYWYQQILGQGPKLLIQFQNNGVVDDSQLPKDRFSAERLKGVDSTLKIQPAKLEDSAVYLCASSSTPGEQYFGPGTRLTVT.